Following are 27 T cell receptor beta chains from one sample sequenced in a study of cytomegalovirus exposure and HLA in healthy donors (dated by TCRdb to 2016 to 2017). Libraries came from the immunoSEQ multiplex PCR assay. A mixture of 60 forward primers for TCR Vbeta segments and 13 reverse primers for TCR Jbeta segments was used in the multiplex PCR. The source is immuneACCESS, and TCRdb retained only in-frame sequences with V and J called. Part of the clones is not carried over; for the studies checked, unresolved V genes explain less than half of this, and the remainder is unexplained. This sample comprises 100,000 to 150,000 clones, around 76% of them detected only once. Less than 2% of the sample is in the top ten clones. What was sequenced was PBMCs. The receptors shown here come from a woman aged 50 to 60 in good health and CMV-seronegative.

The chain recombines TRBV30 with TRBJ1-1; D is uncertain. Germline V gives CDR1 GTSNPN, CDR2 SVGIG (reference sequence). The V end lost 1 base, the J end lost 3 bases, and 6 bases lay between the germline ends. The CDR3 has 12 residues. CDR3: CAWSDRDTEAFF. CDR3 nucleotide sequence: TGTGCCTGGAGTGACCGAGACACTGAAGCTTTCTTT.

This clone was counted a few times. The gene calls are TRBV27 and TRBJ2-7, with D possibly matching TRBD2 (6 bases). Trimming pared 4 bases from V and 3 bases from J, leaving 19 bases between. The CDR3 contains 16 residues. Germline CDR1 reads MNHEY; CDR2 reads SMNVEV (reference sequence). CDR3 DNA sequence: TGTGCCAGCAGTTCTCGACCTAGCGACTTACACTACGAGCAGTACTTC. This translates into CASSSRPSDLHYEQYF.

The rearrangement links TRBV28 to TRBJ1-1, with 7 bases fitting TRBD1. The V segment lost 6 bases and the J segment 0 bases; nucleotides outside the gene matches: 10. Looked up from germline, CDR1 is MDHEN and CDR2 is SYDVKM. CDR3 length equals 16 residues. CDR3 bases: TGTGCCAGCAGCAGGCCGGGACAGCCTATGAACACTGAAGCTTTCTTT. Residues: CASSRPGQPMNTEAFF.

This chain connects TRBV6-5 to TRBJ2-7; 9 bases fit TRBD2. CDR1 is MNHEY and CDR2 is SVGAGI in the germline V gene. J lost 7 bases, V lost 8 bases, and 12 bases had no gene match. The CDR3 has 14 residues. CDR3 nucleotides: TGTGCCAGCGGGGGGGGACTAGCCCCTTATGAGCAGTACTTC. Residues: CASGGGLAPYEQYF.

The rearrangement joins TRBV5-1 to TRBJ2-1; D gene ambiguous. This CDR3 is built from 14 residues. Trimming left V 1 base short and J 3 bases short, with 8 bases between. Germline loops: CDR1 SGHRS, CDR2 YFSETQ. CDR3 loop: CASSLQRNYNEQFF. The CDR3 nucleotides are TGCGCCAGCAGCTTGCAGCGTAACTACAATGAGCAGTTCTTC.

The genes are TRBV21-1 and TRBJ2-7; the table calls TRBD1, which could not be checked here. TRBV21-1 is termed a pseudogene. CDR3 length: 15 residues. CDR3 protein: CANLRLQGASYEQYV. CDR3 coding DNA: TGTGCCAACCTACGATTACAGGGGGCCTCCTACGAGCAGTACGTC.

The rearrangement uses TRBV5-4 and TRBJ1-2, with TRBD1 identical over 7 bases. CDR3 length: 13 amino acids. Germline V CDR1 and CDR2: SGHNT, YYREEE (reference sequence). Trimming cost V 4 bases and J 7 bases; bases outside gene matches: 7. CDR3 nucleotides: TGTGCCAGCAGCCCGCAGGGGGAGCTTGGCTACACCTTC. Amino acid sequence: CASSPQGELGYTF.

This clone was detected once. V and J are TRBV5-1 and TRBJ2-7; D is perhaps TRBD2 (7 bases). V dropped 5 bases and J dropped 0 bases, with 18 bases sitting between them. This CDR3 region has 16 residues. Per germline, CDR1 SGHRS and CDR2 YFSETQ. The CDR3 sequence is CASSTGDRGASYEQYV. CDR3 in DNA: TGCGCCAGCAGTACGGGGGACCGGGGGGCCTCCTACGAGCAGTACGTC.

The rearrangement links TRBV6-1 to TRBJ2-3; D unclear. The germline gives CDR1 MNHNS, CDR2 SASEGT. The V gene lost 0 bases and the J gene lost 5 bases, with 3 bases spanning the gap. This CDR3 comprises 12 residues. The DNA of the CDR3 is TGTGCCAGCAGTGAAGCCTTAGATACGCAGTATTTT. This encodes CASSEALDTQYF.

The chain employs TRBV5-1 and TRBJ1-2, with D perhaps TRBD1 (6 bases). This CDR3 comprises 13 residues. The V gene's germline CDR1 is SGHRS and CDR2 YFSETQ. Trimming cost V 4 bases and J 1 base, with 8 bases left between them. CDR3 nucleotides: TGCGCCAGCAGCCAACAGGGTAACTATGGCTACACCTTC. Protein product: CASSQQGNYGYTF.

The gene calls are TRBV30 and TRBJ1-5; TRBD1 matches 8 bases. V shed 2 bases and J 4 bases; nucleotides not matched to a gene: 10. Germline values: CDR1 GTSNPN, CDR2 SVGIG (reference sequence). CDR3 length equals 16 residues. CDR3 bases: TGTGCCTGGAGTTCATCCGGACAGGGCCCTAATCAGCCCCAGCATTTT. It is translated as CAWSSSGQGPNQPQHF.

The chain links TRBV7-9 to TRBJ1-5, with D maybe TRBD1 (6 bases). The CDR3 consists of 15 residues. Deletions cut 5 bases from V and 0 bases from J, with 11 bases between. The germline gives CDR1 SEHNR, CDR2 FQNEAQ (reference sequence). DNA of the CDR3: TGTGCCAGCAGCAGGGACAAGTCTAGCAATCAGCCCCAGCATTTT. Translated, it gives CASSRDKSSNQPQHF.

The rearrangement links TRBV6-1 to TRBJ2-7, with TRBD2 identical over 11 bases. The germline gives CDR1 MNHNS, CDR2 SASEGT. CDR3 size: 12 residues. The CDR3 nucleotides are TGTGCCACCACCGGGGGACTAGCGGCAGTTTTTGTC. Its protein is CATTGGLAAVFV.

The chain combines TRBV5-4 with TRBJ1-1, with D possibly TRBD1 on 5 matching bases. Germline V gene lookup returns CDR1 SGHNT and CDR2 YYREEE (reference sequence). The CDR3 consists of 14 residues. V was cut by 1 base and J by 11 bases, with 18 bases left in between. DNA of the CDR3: TGTGCCAGCAGCTTGTCTGGGTCAGGGTGGATGGCTTTCTTT. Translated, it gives CASSLSGSGWMAFF.

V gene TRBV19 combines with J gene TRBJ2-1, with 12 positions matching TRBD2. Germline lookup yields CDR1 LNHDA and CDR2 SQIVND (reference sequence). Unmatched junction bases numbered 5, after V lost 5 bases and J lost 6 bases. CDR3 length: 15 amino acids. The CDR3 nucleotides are TGTGCCAGTAGTCTGACTAGCGGGAGTTCCAATGAGCAGTTCTTC. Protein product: CASSLTSGSSNEQFF.

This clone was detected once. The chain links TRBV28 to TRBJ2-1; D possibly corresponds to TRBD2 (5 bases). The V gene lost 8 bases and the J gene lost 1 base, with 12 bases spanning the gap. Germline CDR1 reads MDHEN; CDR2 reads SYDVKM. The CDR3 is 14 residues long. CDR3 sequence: CASQLLGSYNEQFF. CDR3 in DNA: TGTGCCAGCCAATTACTAGGGTCCTACAATGAGCAGTTCTTC. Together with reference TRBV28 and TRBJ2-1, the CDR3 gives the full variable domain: DVKVTQSSRYLVKRTGEKVFLECVQDMDHENMFWYRQDPGLGLRLIYFSYDVKMKEKGDIPEGYSVSREKKERFSLILESASTNQTSMYLCASQLLGSYNEQFFGPGTRLTVL.

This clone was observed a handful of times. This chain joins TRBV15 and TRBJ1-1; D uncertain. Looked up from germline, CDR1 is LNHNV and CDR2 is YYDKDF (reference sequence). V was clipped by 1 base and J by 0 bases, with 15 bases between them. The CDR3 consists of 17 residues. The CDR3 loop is CATSRGGGRSMNTEAFF. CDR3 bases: TGTGCCACCAGCAGAGGAGGTGGTCGATCCATGAACACTGAAGCTTTCTTT.

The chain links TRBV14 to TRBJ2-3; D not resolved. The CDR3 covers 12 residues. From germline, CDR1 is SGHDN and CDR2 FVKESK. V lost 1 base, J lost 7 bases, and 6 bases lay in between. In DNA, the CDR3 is TGTGCCAGCAGCCAAGCTAGAAATACGCAGTATTTT. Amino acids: CASSQARNTQYF.

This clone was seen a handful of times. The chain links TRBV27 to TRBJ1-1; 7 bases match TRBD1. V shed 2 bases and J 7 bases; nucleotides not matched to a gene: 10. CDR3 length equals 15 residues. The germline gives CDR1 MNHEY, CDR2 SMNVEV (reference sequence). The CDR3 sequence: CASSLRQGVPGEAFF. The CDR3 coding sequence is TGTGCCAGCAGTTTACGTCAGGGGGTCCCTGGTGAAGCTTTCTTT.

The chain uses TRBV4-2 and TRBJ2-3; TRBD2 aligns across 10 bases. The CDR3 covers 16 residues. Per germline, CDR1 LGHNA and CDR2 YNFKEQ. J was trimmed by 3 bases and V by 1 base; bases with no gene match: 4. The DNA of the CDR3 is TGTGCCAGCAGCCAAGCTAGCGGGAGTGGTACAGATACGCAGTATTTT. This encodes CASSQASGSGTDTQYF.

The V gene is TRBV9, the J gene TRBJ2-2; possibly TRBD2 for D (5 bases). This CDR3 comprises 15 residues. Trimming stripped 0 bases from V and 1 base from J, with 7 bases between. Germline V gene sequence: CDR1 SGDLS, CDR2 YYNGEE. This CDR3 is CASSVGAGNTGELFF. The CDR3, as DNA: TGTGCCAGCAGCGTAGGGGCGGGGAACACCGGGGAGCTGTTTTTT.

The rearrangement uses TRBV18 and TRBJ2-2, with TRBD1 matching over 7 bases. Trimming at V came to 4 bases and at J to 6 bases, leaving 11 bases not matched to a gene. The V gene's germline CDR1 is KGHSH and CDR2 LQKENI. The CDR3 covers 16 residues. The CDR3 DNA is TGTGCCAGCTCACGAGACAGGGTGCAAAGGGCCGGGGAGCTGTTTTTT. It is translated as CASSRDRVQRAGELFF.

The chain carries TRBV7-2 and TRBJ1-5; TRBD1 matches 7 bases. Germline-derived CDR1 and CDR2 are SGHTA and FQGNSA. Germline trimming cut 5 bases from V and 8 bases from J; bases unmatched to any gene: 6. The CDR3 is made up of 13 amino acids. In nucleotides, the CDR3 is TGTGCCAGCAGCACAACAGGGGTCGAGCCCCAGCATTTT. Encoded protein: CASSTTGVEPQHF.

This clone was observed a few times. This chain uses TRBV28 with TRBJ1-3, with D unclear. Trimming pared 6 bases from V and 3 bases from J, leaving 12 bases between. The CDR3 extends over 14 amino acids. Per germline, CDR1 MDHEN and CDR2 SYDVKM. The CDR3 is CASSLSGRGNTIYF. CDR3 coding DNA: TGTGCCAGCAGCCTCTCGGGTCGTGGAAACACCATATATTTT.

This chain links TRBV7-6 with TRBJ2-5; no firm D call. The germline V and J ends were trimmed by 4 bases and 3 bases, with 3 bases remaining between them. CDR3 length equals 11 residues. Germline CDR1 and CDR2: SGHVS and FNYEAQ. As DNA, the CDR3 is TGTGCCAGCAGCTCCAAAGAGACCCAGTACTTC. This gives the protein CASSSKETQYF.

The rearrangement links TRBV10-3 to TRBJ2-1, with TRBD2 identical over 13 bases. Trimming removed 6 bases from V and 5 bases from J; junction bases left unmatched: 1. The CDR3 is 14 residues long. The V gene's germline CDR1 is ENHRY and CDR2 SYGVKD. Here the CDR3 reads CAIRGTSGDNEQFF. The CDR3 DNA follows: TGTGCCATCAGGGGGACTAGCGGGGACAATGAGCAGTTCTTC.

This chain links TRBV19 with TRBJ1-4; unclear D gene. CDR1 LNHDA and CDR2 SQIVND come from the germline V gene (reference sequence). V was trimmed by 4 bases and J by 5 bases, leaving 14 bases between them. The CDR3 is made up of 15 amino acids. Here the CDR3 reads CASSKEAGFNEKLFF. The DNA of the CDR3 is TGTGCCAGTAGTAAGGAGGCGGGGTTCAATGAAAAACTGTTTTTT. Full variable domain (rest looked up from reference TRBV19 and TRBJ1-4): DGGITQSPKYLFRKEGQNVTLSCEQNLNHDAMYWYRQDPGQGLRLIYYSQIVNDFQKGDIAEGYSVSREKKESFPLTVTSAQKNPTAFYLCASSKEAGFNEKLFFGSGTQLSVL.